A single sample gave rise to the 9 T cell receptor beta chains below, sequenced in a study of shared clonotypes between healthy human individuals (dated by TCRdb to 2018 to 2020). Libraries were prepared through the immunoSEQ multiplex PCR assay. Sourced from immuneACCESS, this table was stored by TCRdb with only in-frame sequences that have V and J called. A share of the clones is absent; for the studies checked, an unresolved V gene accounts for under half, and the remainder has no known explanation. In this sample the table shows around 2.1 million clones, approximately 94% of which occur a single time. More than 0.1% of the sample lies in the top ten. Input material: naive CD4+ T cells sorted from blood. The intended sense of this specimen's cell subset or site label: CD45RA+ positively selected. The receptors here all came from a young man in good health.

Note on this clone: Distinct nucleotide sequences in the sample also encode this CDR3. The chain links TRBV5-4 to TRBJ2-3, with D perhaps matching TRBD2 (6 bases). Germline CDR1 SGHNT, CDR2 YYREEE (reference sequence). Trimming left V 1 base short and J 1 base short, with 10 bases between. This CDR3 is 15 amino acids long. The CDR3 region has the DNA TGTGCCAGCAGCTTGACGTCGGGGGGCACAGATACGCAGTATTTT. Translating it yields CASSLTSGGTDTQYF.

The DNA for the CDR3 is TGTGCCAGCAGTGAAGAAGCAGGACAGGGTCGAGGCTACACCTTC. Residues: CASSEEAGQGRGYTF. This chain uses TRBV6-1 with TRBJ1-2, with 8 bases fitting TRBD1. The V and J ends lost 1 base and 8 bases, in that order; junction bases with no gene match: 9. From germline, CDR1 is MNHNS and CDR2 SASEGT. CDR3 length: 15 amino acids.

This rearrangement joins TRBV18 to TRBJ1-6; a possible D gene is TRBD1 (5 bases). V dropped 3 bases and J dropped 8 bases, with 17 bases sitting between them. Germline assignment: CDR1 KGHSH and CDR2 LQKENI. This CDR3 spans 16 amino acids. CDR3 in DNA: TGTGCCAGCTCACCGGGTGGACCGGCGGGGCATTCACCCCTCCACTTT. Its protein is CASSPGGPAGHSPLHF. Combining the CDR3 with reference TRBV18 and TRBJ1-6 gives the whole variable domain NAGVMQNPRHLVRRRGQEARLRCSPMKGHSHVYWYRQLPEEGLKFMVYLQKENIIDESGMPKERFSAEFPKEGPSILRIQQVVRGDSAAYFCASSPGGPAGHSPLHFGNGTRLTVT.

On this clone itself: The same CDR3 is also encoded by other DNA sequences in this sample. The rearrangement uses TRBV5-1 and TRBJ1-3; D not resolved. V shed 1 base and J shed 0 bases, with 8 bases lying between them. CDR1 is SGHRS, CDR2 YFSETQ, per germline. This CDR3 contains 15 residues. The CDR3 DNA is TGCGCCAGCAGCTTGTCAGGTGTCTCTGGAAACACCATATATTTT. Translation: CASSLSGVSGNTIYF.

The V gene is TRBV9, the J gene TRBJ2-2, with D tentatively TRBD2 (6 bases). The germline V and J ends were trimmed by 6 bases and 0 bases, with 15 bases remaining between them. The CDR3 loop spans 16 amino acids. Germline assignment: CDR1 SGDLS and CDR2 YYNGEE. The CDR3 loop is CASNAIAVSNTGELFF. CDR3 bases: TGTGCCAGCAACGCGATAGCGGTGTCGAACACCGGGGAGCTGTTTTTT.

CDR3 nucleotides: TGCGCCAGCAGCTTATACGGGGGCCCCTACGAGCAGTACTTC. Translation gives CASSLYGGPYEQYF. The chain carries TRBV5-1 and TRBJ2-7; D tentatively fits TRBD1 or TRBD2 (6 bases each). V was clipped by 2 bases and J by 2 bases, with 11 bases between them. The CDR3 covers 14 residues. CDR1 and CDR2 from the germline V gene are SGHRS and YFSETQ.

V gene TRBV28 combines with J gene TRBJ2-2, with D maybe TRBD1 (5 bases). Germline assignment: CDR1 MDHEN and CDR2 SYDVKM. The CDR3 sequence is 15 residues long. V dropped 6 bases and J dropped 5 bases, with 16 bases sitting between them. DNA of the CDR3: TGTGCCAGCAGCTCACCTCACCCAGGGACCGGGGAGCTGTTTTTT. Encoded protein: CASSSPHPGTGELFF.

The chain uses TRBV2 and TRBJ2-7, with 9 bases fitting TRBD1. Germline trimming cut 2 bases from V and 5 bases from J; bases unmatched to any gene: 7. CDR3 length: 15 amino acids. CDR1 and CDR2 from the germline V gene are SNHLY and FYNNEI. DNA for the CDR3: TGTGCCAGCAGTGAAAGGTGGGACAGGGAGCACGAGCAGTACTTC. Translated, it gives CASSERWDREHEQYF.

J is TRBJ1-5 and V is TRBV2; D is perhaps TRBD1 (6 bases). The CDR3 extends over 14 amino acids. Germline-derived CDR1 and CDR2 are SNHLY and FYNNEI. Deletions cut 1 base from V and 7 bases from J, with 11 bases between. The chain's CDR3 is CASSEEGGGQPQHF. CDR3 nucleotide sequence: TGTGCCAGCAGTGAAGAAGGGGGGGGACAGCCCCAGCATTTT.